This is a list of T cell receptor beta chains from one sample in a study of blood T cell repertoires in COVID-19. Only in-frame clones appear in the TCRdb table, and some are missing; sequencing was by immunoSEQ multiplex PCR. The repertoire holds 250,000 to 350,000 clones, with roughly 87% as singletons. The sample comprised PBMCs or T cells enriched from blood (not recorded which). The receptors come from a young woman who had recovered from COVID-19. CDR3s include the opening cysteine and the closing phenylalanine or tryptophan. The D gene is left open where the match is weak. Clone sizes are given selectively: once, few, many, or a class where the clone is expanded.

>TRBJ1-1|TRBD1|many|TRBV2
TGTGCCAGCAGTGGGACCAGGGGGGTAACAATGAACACTGAAGCTTTCTTT
CASSGTRGVTMNTEAFF
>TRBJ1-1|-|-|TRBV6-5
TGTGCCAGCACGAGACAGTTGGGCACTGAAGCTTTCTTT
CASTRQLGTEAFF
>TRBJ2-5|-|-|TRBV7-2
TGTGCCAGCAGCTTGGCTGCGCGGCGAGAGACCCAGTACTTC
CASSLAARRETQYF
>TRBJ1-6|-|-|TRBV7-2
TGTGCCAGCAGCTTAGGAGGGTTAAATTCACCCCTCCACTTT
CASSLGGLNSPLHF
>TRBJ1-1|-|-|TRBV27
TGTGCCAGCAGAACCGTCGGGGGGCTGGGCACTGAAGCTTTCTTT
CASRTVGGLGTEAFF
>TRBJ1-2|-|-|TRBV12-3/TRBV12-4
TGTGCCAGCAAATTTGGGGAGCCGGGGGTCACCTTC
CASKFGEPGVTF
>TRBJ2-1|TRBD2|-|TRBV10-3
TGTGCCATCAGCCAGGGACTAGCGGGGGGGCAGGCTGAGCAGTTCTTC
CAISQGLAGGQAEQFF
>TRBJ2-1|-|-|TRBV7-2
TGTGCCAGCAGCGAATCCGGGACAAACTACAATGAGCAGTTCTTC
CASSESGTNYNEQFF
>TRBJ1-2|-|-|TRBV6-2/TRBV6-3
TGTGCCAGCAGTTACCCGCGGCAGTTCGAAGGCTACACCTTC
CASSYPRQFEGYTF
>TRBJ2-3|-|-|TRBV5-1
TGCGCCAGCAGGGATCGATATAGCAGCGGCACAGATACGCAGTATTTT
CASRDRYSSGTDTQYF
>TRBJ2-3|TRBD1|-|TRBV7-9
TGTGCCAGCAGCTGGGGACAGGGCAGCACAGATACGCAGTATTTT
CASSWGQGSTDTQYF
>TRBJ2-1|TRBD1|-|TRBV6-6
TGTGCCAGCAGTTACTCGACCGAAGGACAGGCGAAGTTCTTC
CASSYSTEGQAKFF
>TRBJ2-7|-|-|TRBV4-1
TGCGCCAGCAGCCACGTCCGGGACTCCTCTCGCGAGCAGTACTTC
CASSHVRDSSREQYF
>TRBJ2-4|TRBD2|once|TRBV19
TGTGCCAGTAGTAGGGAGGGTTTAGCCAAAAACATTCAGTACTTC
CASSREGLAKNIQYF
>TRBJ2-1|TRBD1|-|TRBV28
TGTGCCAGCAGTCAACCGGGACAGGGGAGGGATGAGCAGTTCTTC
CASSQPGQGRDEQFF
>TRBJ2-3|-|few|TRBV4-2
TGTGCCAGCAGCTTCGGTAGCGGTGGCACAGATACGCAGTATTTT
CASSFGSGGTDTQYF
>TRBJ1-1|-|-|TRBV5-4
TGTGCCAGCAGCTTGCTTGCAGGACGGGGTGGGACTGAAGCTTTCTTT
CASSLLAGRGGTEAFF
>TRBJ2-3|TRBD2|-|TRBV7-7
TGTGCCAGCAGCTTAGGGACTAGCGGGGGCGGCACAGATACGCAGTATTTT
CASSLGTSGGGTDTQYF
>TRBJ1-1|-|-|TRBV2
TGTGCCAGCAGTGGGCAGAACACTGAAGCTTTCTTT
CASSGQNTEAFF
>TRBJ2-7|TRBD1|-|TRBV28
TGTGCCAGCAGTGAGACAGGGGCAGGGTACGAGCAGTACTTC
CASSETGAGYEQYF
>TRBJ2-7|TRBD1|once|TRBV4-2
TGTGCCAGCAGCGCACGACAGGGCATTTCCTACGAGCAGTACTTC
CASSARQGISYEQYF
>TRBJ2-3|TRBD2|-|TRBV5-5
TGTGCCAGCAGCCGAAGGACTAGCGGAGATACGCAGTATTTT
CASSRRTSGDTQYF
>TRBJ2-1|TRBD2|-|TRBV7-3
TGTGCCAGCAGCTCCGGAGCGGGGGGTTACTACAATGAGCAGTTCTTC
CASSSGAGGYYNEQFF
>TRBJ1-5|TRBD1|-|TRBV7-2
TGTGCCAGCAGCACCTTACAGGGGGAGCAGCCCCAGCATTTT
CASSTLQGEQPQHF
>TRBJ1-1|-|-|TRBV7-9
TGTGCCAGCACCTTCTCGGGGGGGTCCTTGAACACTGAAGCTTTCTTT
CASTFSGGSLNTEAFF
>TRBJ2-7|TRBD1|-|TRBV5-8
TGTGCCAGCAGCTTGGTGGGACAGACCTACGAGCAGTACTTC
CASSLVGQTYEQYF
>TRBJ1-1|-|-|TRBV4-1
TGCGCCAGCAGCCCCCTACAAACCGGAGGGTCTGAAGCTTTCTTT
CASSPLQTGGSEAFF
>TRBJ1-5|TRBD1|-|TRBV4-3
TGCGCCAGCAGCCCGGACAGGGGCTTCAATCAGCCCCAGCATTTT
CASSPDRGFNQPQHF
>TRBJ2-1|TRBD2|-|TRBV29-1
TGCAGCTCCCTCGGCGATAGCGGGGTGGGCTCCTACAATGAGCAGTTCTTC
CSSLGDSGVGSYNEQFF
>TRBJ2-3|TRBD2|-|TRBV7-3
TGTGCCAGCAGCATGAGACTAGCGGGCCTCACAGATACGCAGTATTTT
CASSMRLAGLTDTQYF
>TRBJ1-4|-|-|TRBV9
TGTGCCAGCAGCGCATCGACAGACATGGGGGAAAAACTGTTTTTT
CASSASTDMGEKLFF
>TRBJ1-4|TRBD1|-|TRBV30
TGTGCCTGGAAAGGACAGGCTGAAGGAAAACTGTTTTTT
CAWKGQAEGKLFF
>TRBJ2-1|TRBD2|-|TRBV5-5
TGTGCCAGCAGCCTGGGACTAGCGGGAGGAACGATCTACAATGAGCAGTTCTTC
CASSLGLAGGTIYNEQFF
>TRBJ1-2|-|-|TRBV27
TGTGCCAGCAGACGGGGTCCCTATGGCTACACCTTC
CASRRGPYGYTF
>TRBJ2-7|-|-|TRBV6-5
TGTGCCAGCAGTTACTCCAGGACCCCGCGGAGGGAGCAGTACTTC
CASSYSRTPRREQYF